This T cell receptor beta chain was observed in a study of T-cell reconstitution after alpha-beta-depleted transplantation in children. Preparation of the TCRbeta library was carried out with unique molecular identifiers. Via MiXCR, TCRdb re-called the PCR reads, giving one row per CDR3 protein. The sample has 90,000 to 100,000 distinct CDR3 sequences, 20% to 30% seen once. Concerning this clonotype itself: Its antigen remains unknown.

Findings and limits, study-wide: Expanded graft clones, several hundred of them, were reportedly the source of alpha-beta T cells about two months after transplant. Recipient T cells and thymic progenitors that survived were the source of the high TCRbeta diversity seen at day 60 in some patients. A year had passed since transplant, and T-cell counts and diversity by then came mostly from newly produced T cells.

Specimen: PBMCs, collected before TCRalphabeta/CD19-depleted stem cell transplant. The origin of this receptor is a boy aged 2 to 10 with acute lymphoblastic leukemia, due to receive a stem cell transplant.

The CDR3: CASSLRNTDTQYF. The CDR3, as DNA: TGTGCCAGCAGTCTTCGTAACACAGATACGCAGTATTTT. The chain is built from TRBV28 and TRBJ2-3; D not certain. Germline CDR1 reads MDHEN; CDR2 reads SYDVKM. The CDR3 loop spans 13 amino acids. The ends were cut back, 5 bases at V and 2 bases at J, with 8 bases in the middle.